Listed below are T cell receptor beta chains from one sample, sequenced in a study of metastatic and nonmetastatic thyroid tumors. From the PCR reads, TCRdb re-called clones with MiXCR. The sample has roughly 40,000 clones, around 15% seen once. The specimen sequenced was blood. The source of these receptors is a female donor with papillary thyroid cancer or a benign thyroid nodule (not recorded which). Some clones in this sample may be carry-over from other donors' samples. The conserved cysteine and the conserved F or W are not part of the CDR3 here. The order of the fields is V gene, J gene, CDR3 protein.

v_gene: TRBV19; j_gene: TRBJ1-2; CDR3aa: ASSIVFTGANYGYT
v_gene: TRBV12-3/TRBV12-4; j_gene: TRBJ1-2; CDR3aa: ASSLSQLSYT
v_gene: TRBV2; j_gene: TRBJ2-1; CDR3aa: ASSLGGSYNEQF
v_gene: TRBV14; j_gene: TRBJ1-6; CDR3aa: ASSRLGANSPLH
v_gene: TRBV10-3; j_gene: TRBJ2-5; CDR3aa: AISDVLAGQETQY
v_gene: TRBV15; j_gene: TRBJ1-4; CDR3aa: ATSGNRGGFEKLF
v_gene: TRBV6-1; j_gene: TRBJ1-1; CDR3aa: ASSPMGRGTDPI
v_gene: TRBV19; j_gene: TRBJ1-6; CDR3aa: ASSISTGDSPLH
v_gene: TRBV15; j_gene: TRBJ2-7; CDR3aa: ATSRGTVSYDQN
v_gene: TRBV10-3; j_gene: TRBJ1-5; CDR3aa: AISNSPGTDNQPQH
v_gene: TRBV5-1; j_gene: TRBJ2-7; CDR3aa: ASREASGSSYEQY
v_gene: TRBV7-9; j_gene: TRBJ2-1; CDR3aa: ASSLWGGNEQF
v_gene: TRBV7-8; j_gene: TRBJ2-7; CDR3aa: ASSLRVSYEQY
v_gene: TRBV20-1; j_gene: TRBJ2-5; CDR3aa: SARVGVETQY
v_gene: TRBV11-2; j_gene: TRBJ2-3; CDR3aa: ASSLMGVRRAPDTQY
v_gene: TRBV6-1; j_gene: TRBJ2-3; CDR3aa: ASSSATSGINTQY
v_gene: TRBV20-1; j_gene: TRBJ1-2; CDR3aa: SARRNYGYT
v_gene: TRBV20-1; j_gene: TRBJ1-2; CDR3aa: SATGTGFNYGYT
v_gene: TRBV28; j_gene: TRBJ2-3; CDR3aa: ASSPDRGLRTDTQY
v_gene: TRBV6-6; j_gene: TRBJ1-1; CDR3aa: ASSYFDFPTGPTEVF
v_gene: TRBV28; j_gene: TRBJ1-1; CDR3aa: ASRRFTLGLNTEAF
v_gene: TRBV27; j_gene: TRBJ1-1; CDR3aa: ASSPGVGTEAV
v_gene: TRBV28; j_gene: TRBJ1-3; CDR3aa: AASGSGNTIY
v_gene: TRBV5-1; j_gene: TRBJ1-1; CDR3aa: ASSLGLTTGNTEAF
v_gene: TRBV27; j_gene: TRBJ1-5; CDR3aa: ASSLTRGGDQPHH
v_gene: TRBV7-9; j_gene: TRBJ2-1; CDR3aa: ASSLGDRDIYNEQF
v_gene: TRBV28; j_gene: TRBJ2-3; CDR3aa: ASSPGADTQY
v_gene: TRBV19; j_gene: TRBJ1-2; CDR3aa: ASSPETGGGYGYT
v_gene: TRBV7-9; j_gene: TRBJ2-7; CDR3aa: ASRGLATYEQY
v_gene: TRBV12-3/TRBV12-4; j_gene: TRBJ2-1; CDR3aa: ASGWPGQF
v_gene: TRBV7-8; j_gene: TRBJ2-6; CDR3aa: ASSTGVVSGANVLT
v_gene: TRBV6-1; j_gene: TRBJ1-1; CDR3aa: ASSFVTGSAEAF
v_gene: TRBV12-5; j_gene: TRBJ1-3; CDR3aa: ASGLPGGKGGNTIY
v_gene: TRBV4-2; j_gene: TRBJ1-6; CDR3aa: ASSQSGDYNSPLH
v_gene: TRBV9; j_gene: TRBJ2-7; CDR3aa: ASSVGGLGGEQY
v_gene: TRBV30; j_gene: TRBJ2-6; CDR3aa: AWSRVTGANVLT
v_gene: TRBV5-1; j_gene: TRBJ2-3; CDR3aa: AISLEGDTQY
v_gene: TRBV4-2; j_gene: TRBJ1-1; CDR3aa: ASSQDTGGAGTEAF
v_gene: TRBV5-6; j_gene: TRBJ2-7; CDR3aa: ASSSLGQGFDEQY
v_gene: TRBV12-5; j_gene: TRBJ2-7; CDR3aa: ASERDLTYEQY
v_gene: TRBV20-1; j_gene: TRBJ2-5; CDR3aa: SAGSHQETQY
v_gene: TRBV20-1; j_gene: TRBJ2-7; CDR3aa: SARAPGAYEQY
v_gene: TRBV6-2/TRBV6-3; j_gene: TRBJ2-7; CDR3aa: ASSYSSISSYDQY
v_gene: TRBV20-1; j_gene: TRBJ2-1; CDR3aa: SAREPGFGYNEQF
v_gene: TRBV6-5; j_gene: TRBJ1-2; CDR3aa: ASSYEGRGYT
v_gene: TRBV5-6; j_gene: TRBJ2-7; CDR3aa: ASSFWGYEQY
v_gene: TRBV6-4; j_gene: TRBJ2-3; CDR3aa: ASSDSRAGGDTQY
v_gene: TRBV5-1; j_gene: TRBJ1-1; CDR3aa: ASSFDRVQEAF
v_gene: TRBV6-1; j_gene: TRBJ1-4; CDR3aa: ASSPGRGGEKLF
v_gene: TRBV15; j_gene: TRBJ2-7; CDR3aa: ATSRGALSYEHY
v_gene: TRBV10-3; j_gene: TRBJ1-1; CDR3aa: AISGQPGTTNTEAF
v_gene: TRBV7-2; j_gene: TRBJ2-7; CDR3aa: ASSLTGSQGQY